The rows below give T cell receptor beta chains drawn from one sample of a study of Ad26.COV2.S vaccination and SARS-CoV-2 variants. This table comes from immunoSEQ multiplex PCR, and its TCRdb copy is limited to in-frame clones, with some not included. The repertoire holds about 400,000 clones, with about 90% as singletons. Source: peripheral blood, taken in a trial of Ad26.COV2.S vaccine versus placebo. The receptors were gathered from a person between 18 and 65 years old who received the Ad26.COV2.S COVID-19 vaccine or a placebo. Each CDR3 is given without its conserved first and last residue. Rows may omit the clone size; those that give it use once, few, many or a size class.

TRBV5-1	TRBJ1-4	NA	ASSQTATNEKLF
TRBV29-1	TRBJ1-2	NA	SVGRQPNNYGYT
TRBV2	TRBJ1-5	NA	ASSVLDRSNQPQH
TRBV27	TRBJ2-1	NA	ASSLGVNEQF
TRBV2	TRBJ2-3	NA	ASSEALARPTDTQY
TRBV7-8	TRBJ2-2	NA	ASSGTSGLLAGELF
TRBV5-4	TRBJ2-2	once	ASSYGTRPTGELF
TRBV19	TRBJ2-3	NA	ASRNRGKTDTQY
TRBV9	TRBJ2-3	few	ASSVAPYRDTQY
TRBV7-8	TRBJ1-6	NA	ASSETGNHNSPLH
TRBV4-3	TRBJ1-2	NA	ASSQSAVRLIYYGYT
TRBV6-4	TRBJ2-1	NA	ASSDGINNEQF
TRBV19	TRBJ1-5	NA	ASSISGGNQPQH
TRBV3-1/TRBV3-2	TRBJ2-7	NA	ASSPRGSGGGEQY
TRBV7-9	TRBJ1-1	few	ASSLRDEKAF
TRBV2	TRBJ1-2	NA	ASREGTPALYGYT
TRBV18	TRBJ2-4	NA	ASSPPQIAKNIQY
TRBV30	TRBJ2-4	NA	ASIQGVGDIQY
TRBV30	TRBJ1-2	NA	AWSGQDFYGYT
TRBV7-2	TRBJ2-7	NA	ASSLGLGHEQY
TRBV5-1	TRBJ2-7	NA	ASRPGLAGAREQY
TRBV2	TRBJ1-1	NA	ASSHRGRWTEAF
TRBV6-4	TRBJ1-2	NA	ASSDSRRNGYT